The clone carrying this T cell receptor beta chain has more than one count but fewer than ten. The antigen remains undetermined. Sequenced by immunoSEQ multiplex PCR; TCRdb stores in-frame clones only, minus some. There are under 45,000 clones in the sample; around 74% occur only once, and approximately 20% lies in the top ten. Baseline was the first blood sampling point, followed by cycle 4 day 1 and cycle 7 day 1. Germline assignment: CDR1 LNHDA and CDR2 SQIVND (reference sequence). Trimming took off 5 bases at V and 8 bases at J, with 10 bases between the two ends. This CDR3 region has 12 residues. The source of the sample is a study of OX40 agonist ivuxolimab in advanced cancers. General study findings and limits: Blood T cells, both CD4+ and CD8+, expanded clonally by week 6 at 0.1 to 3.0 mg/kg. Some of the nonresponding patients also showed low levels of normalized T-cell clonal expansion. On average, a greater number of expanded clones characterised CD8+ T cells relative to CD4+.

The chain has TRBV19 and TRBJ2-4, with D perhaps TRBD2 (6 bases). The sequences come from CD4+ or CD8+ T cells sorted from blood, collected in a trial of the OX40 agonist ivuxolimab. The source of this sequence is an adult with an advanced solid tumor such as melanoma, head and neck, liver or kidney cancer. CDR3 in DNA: TGTGCCAGTAGTTTGGGGGAGGACATTCAGTACTTC. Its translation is CASSLGEDIQYF.